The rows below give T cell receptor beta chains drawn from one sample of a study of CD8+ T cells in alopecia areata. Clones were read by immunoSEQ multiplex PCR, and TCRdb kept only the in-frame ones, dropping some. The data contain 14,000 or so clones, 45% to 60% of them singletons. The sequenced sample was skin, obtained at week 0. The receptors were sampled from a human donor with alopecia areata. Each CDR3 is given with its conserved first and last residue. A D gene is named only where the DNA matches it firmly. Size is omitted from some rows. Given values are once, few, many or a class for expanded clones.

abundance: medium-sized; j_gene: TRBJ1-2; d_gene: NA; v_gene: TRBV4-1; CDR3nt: TGCGCCAGCAGCCAAGATCGAACAGGGATCGGCTACACCTTC; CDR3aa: CASSQDRTGIGYTF
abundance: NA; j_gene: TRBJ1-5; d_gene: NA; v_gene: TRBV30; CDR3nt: TGTGCCTGGAGTGCGGTGTCAGGGCAAAATCAGCCCCAGCATTTT; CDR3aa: CAWSAVSGQNQPQHF
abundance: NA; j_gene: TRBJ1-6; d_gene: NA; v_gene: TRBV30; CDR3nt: TGTGCCTGGAGTGTACCCGGGGGGAATTCACCCCTCCACTTT; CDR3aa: CAWSVPGGNSPLHF
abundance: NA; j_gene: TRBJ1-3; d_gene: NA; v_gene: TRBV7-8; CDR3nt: TGTGCCAGCAGCTTATCCAGCTCTGGAAACACCATATATTTT; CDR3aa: CASSLSSSGNTIYF
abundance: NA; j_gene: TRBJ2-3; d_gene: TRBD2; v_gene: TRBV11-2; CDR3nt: TGTGCCAGCGGAAGTAGCGGGATCACAGATACGCAGTATTTT; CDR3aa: CASGSSGITDTQYF
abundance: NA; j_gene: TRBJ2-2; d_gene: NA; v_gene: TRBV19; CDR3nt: TGTGCCAGTAGTTACGGGGGAGGGGAGCTGTTTTTT; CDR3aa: CASSYGGGELFF
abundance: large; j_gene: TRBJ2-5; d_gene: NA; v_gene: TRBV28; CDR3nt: TGTGCCAGCAGTTTTGGCGCAGGGGTGACCCAGTACTTC; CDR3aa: CASSFGAGVTQYF
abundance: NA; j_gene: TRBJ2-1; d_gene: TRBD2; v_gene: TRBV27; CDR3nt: TGTGCCAGCAGTCTTAAAGCCCCTTCTAGCGGGGGGGCTTATGAGCAGTTCTTC; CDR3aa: CASSLKAPSSGGAYEQFF
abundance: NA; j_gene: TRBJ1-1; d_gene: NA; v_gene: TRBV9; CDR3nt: TGTGCCAGCGGGCGGGACACTGAAGCTTTCTTT; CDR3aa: CASGRDTEAFF
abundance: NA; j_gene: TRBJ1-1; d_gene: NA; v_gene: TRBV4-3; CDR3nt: TGCGCCAGCAGCCAAGATCCAGTGTCTGAAGCTTTCTTT; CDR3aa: CASSQDPVSEAFF
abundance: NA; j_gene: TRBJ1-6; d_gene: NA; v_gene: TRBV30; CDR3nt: TGTGCCCGAGGGGGTACTCTCTCCTATAATTCACCCCTCCACTTT; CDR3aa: CARGGTLSYNSPLHF
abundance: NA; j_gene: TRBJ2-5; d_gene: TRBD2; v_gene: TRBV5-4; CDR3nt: TGTGCCAGCAGCTGGGGGACTAACCAAGAGACCCAGTACTTC; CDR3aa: CASSWGTNQETQYF
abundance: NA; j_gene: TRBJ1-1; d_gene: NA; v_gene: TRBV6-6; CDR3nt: TGTGCCAGCAGTACCGAGGGGGACACTGAAGCTTTCTTT; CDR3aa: CASSTEGDTEAFF
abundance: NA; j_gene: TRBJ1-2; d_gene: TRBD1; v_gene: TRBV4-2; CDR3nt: TGTGCCAGCAGCGGACGGGACAGAGCCTATGGCTACACCTTC; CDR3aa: CASSGRDRAYGYTF
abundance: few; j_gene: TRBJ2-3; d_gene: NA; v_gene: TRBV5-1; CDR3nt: TGCGCCAGCACCAACTTAGGAGTGGTGGGGGCTGCCCGGACAGATACGCAGTATTTT; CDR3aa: CASTNLGVVGAARTDTQYF
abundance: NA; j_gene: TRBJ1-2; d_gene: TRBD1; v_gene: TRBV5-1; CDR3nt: TGCGCCAGCAGCCTCGTCGACAGGGTCTATGGCTACACCTTC; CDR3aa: CASSLVDRVYGYTF
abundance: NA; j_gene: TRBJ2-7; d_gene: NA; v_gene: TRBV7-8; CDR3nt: TGTGCCAGCAGCTACAAGGAGGGCGAGCAGTACTTC; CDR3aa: CASSYKEGEQYF